This T cell receptor beta chain was profiled in a study of blood T cells in healthy people across ages. About this clonotype: Its antigen remains unknown.

Together with a sample-barcoded 5' primer, a J-beta primer mix was included in a second PCR lasting roughly 6 to 12 cycles. Template switching added a 12-random-nucleotide identifier to every cDNA molecule. TCRdb processed the 5' RACE reads anew with MiXCR; each CDR3 protein has one entry. Among approximately 400,000 distinct CDR3 sequences, approximately 51% were seen once, and the ten largest hold over 40%. In each sample, at least 6.5 million PBMCs were isolated. Samples each had at least 5 micrograms of total RNA extracted. J was trimmed by 5 bases and V by 1 base; bases with no gene match: 0. The length of the CDR3 is 14 residues. Germline assignment: CDR1 SGHNT and CDR2 YENEEA. Whole-study findings and limits: TCR beta diversity tracked closely with naive T cell percentage.

The clonotype comes from a man in his 60s in good health. The genes are TRBV11-3 and TRBJ2-2; 8 bases agree with TRBD2. The source material was blood. DNA for the CDR3: TGTGCCAGCAGCTTAGCTAGCGGGACCGGGGAGCTGTTTTTT. It specifies CASSLASGTGELFF.